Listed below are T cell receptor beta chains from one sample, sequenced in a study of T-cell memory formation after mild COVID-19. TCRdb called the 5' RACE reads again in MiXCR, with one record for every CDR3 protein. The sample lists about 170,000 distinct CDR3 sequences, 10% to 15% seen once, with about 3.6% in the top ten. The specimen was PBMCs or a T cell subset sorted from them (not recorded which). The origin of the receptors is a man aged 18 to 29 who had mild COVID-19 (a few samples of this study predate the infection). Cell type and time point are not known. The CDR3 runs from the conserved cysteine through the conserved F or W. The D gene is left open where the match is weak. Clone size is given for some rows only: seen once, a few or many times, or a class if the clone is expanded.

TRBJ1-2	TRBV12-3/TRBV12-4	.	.	CASSFEGYYGYTF	TGTGCCAGCAGTTTCGAAGGGTACTATGGCTACACCTTC
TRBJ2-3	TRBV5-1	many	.	CASSLLRESTDTQYF	TGCGCCAGCAGCTTGTTGAGGGAAAGCACAGATACGCAGTATTTT
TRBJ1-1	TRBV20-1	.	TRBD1	CSARKGGGNTEAFF	TGCAGTGCTAGAAAAGGAGGGGGCAACACTGAAGCTTTCTTT
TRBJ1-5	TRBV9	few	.	CASSVGSGSNQPQHF	TGTGCCAGCAGCGTAGGCTCAGGAAGCAATCAGCCCCAGCATTTT
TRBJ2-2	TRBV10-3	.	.	CAIRDPRLTGELFF	TGTGCCATCAGGGACCCTAGACTCACCGGGGAGCTGTTTTTT
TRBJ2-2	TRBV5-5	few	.	CASSLPGALGTGELFF	TGTGCCAGCAGCTTGCCGGGGGCGCTGGGTACCGGGGAGCTGTTTTTT
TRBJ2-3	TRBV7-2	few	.	CASSFRDLKGDTQYF	TGTGCCAGCAGCTTTCGGGACTTAAAAGGGGATACGCAGTATTTT
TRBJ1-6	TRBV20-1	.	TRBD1	CSAPTTGGSKVDSPLHF	TGCAGTGCTCCCACAACAGGGGGGAGTAAGGTTGATTCACCCCTCCACTTT
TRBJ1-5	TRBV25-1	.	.	CASSSKGVGQPQHF	TGTGCCAGCAGTTCCAAGGGGGTGGGTCAGCCCCAGCATTTT
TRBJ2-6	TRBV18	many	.	CASSLSGDSGANVLTF	TGTGCCAGCTCATTATCGGGAGACTCTGGGGCCAACGTCCTGACTTTC
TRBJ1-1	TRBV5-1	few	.	CASSWSMNTEAFF	TGCGCCAGCAGCTGGTCGATGAACACTGAAGCTTTCTTT
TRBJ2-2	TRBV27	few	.	CASSALGGTGELFF	TGTGCCAGCAGCGCGCTAGGCGGCACCGGGGAGCTGTTTTTT
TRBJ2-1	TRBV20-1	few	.	CSAEPGTRYNEQFF	TGCAGTGCTGAACCTGGGACTCGTTACAATGAGCAGTTCTTC
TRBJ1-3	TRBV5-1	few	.	CASSLDTENTIYF	TGCGCCAGCAGTCTCGACACCGAAAACACCATATATTTT
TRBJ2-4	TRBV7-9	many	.	CASSLASARIQYF	TGTGCCAGCAGCTTGGCTAGCGCGCGCATTCAGTACTTC
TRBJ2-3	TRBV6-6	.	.	CASNLLASPPDTQYF	TGTGCCAGCAACCTATTGGCGTCGCCTCCAGATACGCAGTATTTT
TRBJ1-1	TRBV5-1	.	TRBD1	CASSFDRGEAFF	TGCGCCAGCAGCTTCGACAGGGGTGAAGCTTTCTTT
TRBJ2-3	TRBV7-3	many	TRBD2	CASSFGGGLTDTQYF	TGTGCCAGCAGCTTTGGGGGGGGATTGACAGATACGCAGTATTTT
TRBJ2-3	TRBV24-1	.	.	CATSDVTDTQYF	TGTGCCACCAGTGATGTGACAGATACGCAGTATTTT
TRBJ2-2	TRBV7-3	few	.	CASSPTTGAGTGELFF	TGTGCCAGCAGTCCCACGACTGGTGCGGGGACCGGGGAGCTGTTTTTT
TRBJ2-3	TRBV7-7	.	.	CASSLAGARDTQYF	TGTGCCAGCAGCTTGGCAGGGGCGAGGGATACGCAGTATTTT
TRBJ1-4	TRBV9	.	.	CASSVGSGEKLFF	TGTGCCAGCAGCGTAGGGTCCGGTGAAAAACTGTTTTTT
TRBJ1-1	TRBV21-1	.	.	CASSKSQGRRTEAFF	TGTGCCAGCAGCAAAAGTCAGGGGCGAAGGACTGAAGCTTTCTTT
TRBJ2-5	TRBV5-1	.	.	CASSLAGRGGNSARETQYF	TGCGCCAGCAGCTTGGCTGGCAGGGGGGGCAATTCAGCGAGAGAGACCCAGTACTTC
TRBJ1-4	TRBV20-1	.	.	CSAPTGGDEKLFF	TGCAGTGCTCCGACAGGAGGGGATGAAAAACTGTTTTTT
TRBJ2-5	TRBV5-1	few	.	CASSLGDLAGETQYF	TGCGCCAGCAGCTTGGGCGATTTGGCTGGAGAGACCCAGTACTTC
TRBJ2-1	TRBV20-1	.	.	CSARSRGYEQFF	TGCAGTGCTAGGTCTCGGGGCTATGAGCAGTTCTTC
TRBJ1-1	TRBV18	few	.	CASSRIQDENTEAFF	TGTGCCAGCTCACGCATACAGGATGAGAACACTGAAGCTTTCTTT
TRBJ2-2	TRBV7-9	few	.	CASSPEAISGELFF	TGTGCCAGCAGCCCCGAGGCAATTTCTGGGGAGCTGTTTTTT
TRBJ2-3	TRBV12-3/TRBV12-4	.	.	CASSFTGGTDTQYF	TGTGCCAGCAGTTTTACGGGGGGCACAGATACGCAGTATTTT
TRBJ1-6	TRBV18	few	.	CASSLGTTGTFNSPLHF	TGTGCCAGCTCACTTGGCACCACAGGGACCTTTAATTCACCCCTCCACTTT
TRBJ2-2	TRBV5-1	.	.	CASSAQINTGELFF	TGCGCCAGTAGCGCACAGATAAACACCGGGGAGCTGTTTTTT
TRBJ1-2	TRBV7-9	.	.	CASSLASTGYGYTF	TGTGCCAGCAGCTTAGCAAGCACGGGATATGGCTACACCTTC
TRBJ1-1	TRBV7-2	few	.	CASSIRRNTEAFF	TGTGCCAGCAGCATCCGACGGAACACTGAAGCTTTCTTT
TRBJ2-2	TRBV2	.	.	CASRKLGNEHTGELFF	TGTGCCAGCCGTAAGCTGGGCAATGAACACACCGGGGAGCTGTTTTTT
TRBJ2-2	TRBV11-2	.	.	CASSSPRGSTGELFF	TGTGCCAGCAGCTCTCCCCGGGGGTCCACCGGGGAGCTGTTTTTT
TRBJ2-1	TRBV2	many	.	CASSAGELYNEQFF	TGTGCCAGCAGTGCGGGGGAGCTCTACAATGAGCAGTTCTTC
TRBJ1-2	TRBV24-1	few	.	CATSDSNRNGYTF	TGTGCCACCAGTGATTCGAACCGAAATGGCTACACCTTC
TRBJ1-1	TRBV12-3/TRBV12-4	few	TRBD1	CASSPGQVNTEAFF	TGTGCCAGCAGTCCGGGACAGGTGAACACTGAAGCTTTCTTT
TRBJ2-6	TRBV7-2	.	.	CASSLVASRSGANVLTF	TGTGCCAGCAGCTTAGTAGCCAGCCGCTCTGGGGCCAACGTCCTGACTTTC
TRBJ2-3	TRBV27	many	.	CASSSQQGGTDTQYF	TGTGCCAGCAGTTCCCAACAGGGAGGGACAGATACGCAGTATTTT
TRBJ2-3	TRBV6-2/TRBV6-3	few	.	CASRTIGGNTDTQYF	TGTGCCAGCAGGACCATAGGAGGGAACACAGATACGCAGTATTTT
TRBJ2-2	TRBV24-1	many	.	CAAGRTDTGELFF	TGTGCCGCTGGGCGGACAGACACCGGGGAGCTGTTTTTT
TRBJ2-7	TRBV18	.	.	CASSGGVYEQYF	TGTGCCAGCTCGGGCGGAGTCTACGAGCAGTACTTC
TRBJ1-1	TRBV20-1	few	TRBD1	CSAMGQMNTEAFF	TGCAGTGCCATGGGACAGATGAACACTGAAGCTTTCTTT